The 25 T cell receptor beta chains in this list originate from one sample, sequenced in a study of T cell repertoires in breast cancer (dated by TCRdb to the mid-2010s). To prepare the library, emulsion pairing was applied. Sequencer: Illumina MiSeq. Unpaired genes were suppressed by a second nested PCR with blocking oligos, after which a third nested PCR added Illumina adaptors and barcodes. TCRdb applied fastp at Q25 and MiXCR to the public reads, then kept only in-frame beta chains. Merged by CDR3 protein, the rows form single entries marked with the most common genes and DNA. The sample yields roughly 39,000 distinct CDR3 sequences; roughly 42% were counted once. The ten most abundant clones make up roughly 60% of the sample. To analyze paired alpha-beta TCRs of CD8+ T cells, the researchers used an expanded emulsion RT-PCR method with primers covering all TCR V genes. The source material was CD8+ T cells. These receptors were collected from a pool of human donors with breast cancer or a healthy control (not recorded which).

This chain joins TRBV7-8 and TRBJ1-1, with D hard to call. Per the germline V gene, CDR1 is SGHVS and CDR2 is FQNEAQ. The CDR3 is 16 amino acids. The V end was cut by 5 bases, the J end by 1 base, with 17 bases between. CDR3 loop: CASSVVSGYSNTEAFF. The DNA of the CDR3 is TGTGCCAGCAGCGTCGTCTCAGGTTATTCGAACACTGAAGCTTTCTTT.

The CDR3 sequence is CASNFVSGSFNEQFF. The CDR3 DNA sequence: TGCGCCAGCAACTTTGTCAGCGGGTCTTTCAATGAGCAGTTCTTC. V and J are TRBV5-1 and TRBJ2-1, with a tentative D call TRBD2 (6 bases). CDR1 and CDR2 from the germline V gene are SGHRS and YFSETQ. This CDR3 is 15 amino acids long. V lost 6 bases, J lost 6 bases, and 19 bases lay in between.

The V and J genes are TRBV7-9 and TRBJ1-2; D call uncertain. Germline V gives CDR1 SEHNR, CDR2 FQNEAQ (reference sequence). The CDR3 has 14 amino acids. V dropped 5 bases and J dropped 3 bases, with 13 bases sitting between them. In DNA form, the CDR3 reads TGTGCCAGCAGCAACGACATACCGTACTATGGCTACACCTTC. This encodes CASSNDIPYYGYTF.

The rearrangement joins TRBV20-1 to TRBJ1-1, with D possibly TRBD1 on 6 matching bases. The V end lost 2 bases, the J end lost 3 bases, and 13 bases lay between the germline ends. The CDR3 covers 14 residues. Germline V gene lookup returns CDR1 DFQATT and CDR2 SNEGSKA (reference sequence). In nucleotides, the CDR3 is TGCAGTGCTAGAAATCCGGACAGCTACACTGAAGCTTTCTTT. The encoded protein is CSARNPDSYTEAFF.

This clonotype appeared a few times. The rearrangement joins TRBV20-1 to TRBJ1-5; TRBD1 might be the D (5 bases). The germline V and J ends were trimmed by 2 bases and 5 bases, with 10 bases remaining between them. Germline CDR1 DFQATT, CDR2 SNEGSKA (reference sequence). This CDR3 is 13 amino acids long. Written as DNA, the CDR3 is TGCAGTGCTAGAAAGCAGGGTGATCAGCCCCAGCATTTT. The encoded protein is CSARKQGDQPQHF.

This chain connects TRBV7-8 to TRBJ1-1; D might be TRBD1 (5 bases). CDR3 length equals 12 residues. Germline CDR1 SGHVS, CDR2 FQNEAQ. V shed 1 base and J shed 10 bases, with 10 bases lying between them. CDR3 sequence: CASSLGAGGAFF. DNA of the CDR3: TGTGCCAGCAGCTTAGGGGCGGGGGGAGCTTTCTTT.

Only a few counts were recorded for this clonotype. The J gene is TRBJ1-1, the V gene TRBV15; D is unresolved. Germline V lookup: CDR1 LNHNV, CDR2 YYDKDF (reference sequence). The CDR3 spans 14 residues. V was pared by 1 base and J by 7 bases, with 13 bases between. CDR3 loop: CATSRVLGGIEAFF. The CDR3 nucleotides read TGTGCCACCAGCAGAGTTTTAGGAGGAATTGAAGCTTTCTTT.

This clonotype has just one count. The chain joins TRBV20-1 to TRBJ2-3, with 8 bases aligning to TRBD1. V shed 3 bases and J 4 bases; nucleotides not matched to a gene: 6. The CDR3 spans 14 residues. The germline V gene has CDR1 DFQATT and CDR2 SNEGSKA (reference sequence). The CDR3 DNA follows: TGCAGTGCTAGCTTGGACAGGGCATCAGATACGCAGTATTTT. Translating it yields CSASLDRASDTQYF.

The CDR3 reads CASSYDRSGSETQYF. Here the CDR3 DNA reads TGTGCCAGCAGTTACGATAGGAGCGGGAGTGAGACCCAGTACTTC. The chain combines TRBV6-2 or TRBV6-3 with TRBJ2-5, with TRBD2 matching over 8 bases. The germline CDR1 and CDR2 sequences are MNHEY and SVGEGT. The CDR3 covers 15 residues. The J segment lost 5 bases and the V segment lost 2 bases, leaving 7 bases of the junction unmatched.

This clonotype was counted between two and nine times. This rearrangement joins TRBV14 to TRBJ2-1; D call uncertain. The CDR3 extends over 15 amino acids. The V and J ends lost 1 base and 0 bases respectively, with 7 bases between them. Germline V CDR1 and CDR2: SGHDN, FVKESK. For the CDR3, the DNA is TGTGCCAGCAGCCAAGTAATACGCTCCTACAATGAGCAGTTCTTC. Its translation is CASSQVIRSYNEQFF.

The V gene is TRBV29-1, the J gene TRBJ2-2; no clear D gene. Trimming stripped 7 bases from V and 3 bases from J, with 6 bases between. The germline V gene encodes CDR1 SQVTM and CDR2 ANQGSEA. The length of the CDR3 is 11 residues. CDR3 residues: CSATDTGELFF. As DNA, the CDR3 is TGCAGCGCAACTGACACCGGGGAGCTGTTTTTT.

This clonotype was detected a few times. The chain couples TRBV12-3 or TRBV12-4 to TRBJ1-2; D is uncertain. Trimming shortened V by 6 bases and J by 2 bases, and 16 bases separated the two germline ends. The CDR3 has 15 residues. The CDR3 protein is CASSSSLRGNYGYTF. The CDR3 DNA reads TGTGCCAGCAGCTCTTCCCTTCGGGGAAACTATGGCTACACCTTC.

CDR3 coding DNA: TGTGCCAGCTCACCTCGGACTAGCGCAACAGATACGCAGTATTTT. Translated: CASSPRTSATDTQYF. The rearrangement joins TRBV18 to TRBJ2-3, with TRBD2 matching 9 bases. CDR1 is KGHSH and CDR2 is LQKENI in the germline V gene. V lost 3 bases to trimming and J lost 3 bases; unmatched junction nucleotides: 4. This CDR3 is 15 amino acids long.

This clonotype was observed a handful of times. The V and J genes are TRBV15 and TRBJ2-1; 7 nucleotides match TRBD1. V shed 0 bases and J 10 bases; nucleotides not matched to a gene: 15. The CDR3 is 17 amino acids. Germline V gives CDR1 LNHNV, CDR2 YYDKDF (reference sequence). The CDR3 loop reads CATSREIATGQTIEQFF. The CDR3 DNA reads TGTGCCACCAGCAGAGAAATTGCGACGGGACAGACAATAGAGCAGTTCTTC. Variable domain in full (rest from reference TRBV15 and TRBJ2-1): DAMVIQNPRYQVTQFGKPVTLSCSQTLNHNVMYWYQQKSSQAPKLLFHYYDKDFNNEADTPDNFQSRRPNTSFCFLDIRSPGLGDTAMYLCATSREIATGQTIEQFFGPGTRLTVL.

The V gene is TRBV3-1, the J gene TRBJ2-5; 7 nucleotides agree with TRBD1. J was trimmed by 5 bases and V by 3 bases; bases with no gene match: 9. The CDR3 runs to 15 residues. Germline CDR1 and CDR2: LGHDT and YNNKEL (reference sequence). DNA of the CDR3: TGTGCCAGCAGCCATGGTACAGGGGTTGACGAGACCCAGTACTTC. This sequence encodes CASSHGTGVDETQYF.

This clonotype was picked up many times. J is TRBJ1-4 and V is TRBV20-1; the match to TRBD1 covers 9 bases. The germline V gene has CDR1 DFQATT and CDR2 SNEGSKA (reference sequence). CDR3 length: 17 amino acids. With V trimmed by 3 bases and J by 2 bases, 10 bases remained unmatched. The CDR3: CSARVGFGTGTNEKLFF. The DNA of the CDR3 is TGCAGTGCTAGGGTGGGGTTCGGGACAGGGACTAATGAAAAACTGTTTTTT.

The V gene is TRBV2, the J gene TRBJ2-1, with D possibly being TRBD1 or TRBD2 (6 bases each). The CDR3 is made up of 16 amino acids. V lost 11 bases and J lost 7, with 27 bases in between. CDR1 SNHLY and CDR2 FYNNEI come from the germline V gene. In nucleotides, the CDR3 is TGTGCCCGCCCGCATGAGGGGGGTATAGTCTTGAATGAGCAGTTCTTC. It encodes CARPHEGGIVLNEQFF.

The chain has TRBV7-2 and TRBJ2-1; D unresolved. CDR1 and CDR2 (germline): SGHTA, FQGNSA. CDR3 length equals 11 residues. V lost 2 bases and J 10 bases, leaving 6 bases between the germline ends. The CDR3 here is CASSLPVEQFF. DNA for the CDR3: TGTGCCAGCAGCTTACCTGTAGAGCAGTTCTTC.

This clonotype was counted only a few times. The chain joins TRBV6-5 to TRBJ1-1; D call uncertain. CDR1 and CDR2 (germline): MNHEY, SVGAGI. The CDR3 contains 14 residues. Trimming removed 1 base from V and 0 bases from J, with 6 bases in between. DNA for the CDR3: TGTGCCAGCAGTTACTTCCAGATGAACACTGAAGCTTTCTTT. It yields the protein CASSYFQMNTEAFF.

Concerning this clonotype itself: Compared with germline, one end of the junction differs, possibly owing to a read error. The chain uses TRBV20-1 and TRBJ2-3; 11 positions match TRBD2. The CDR3 covers 13 residues. CDR1 and CDR2 from the germline V gene are DFQATT and SNEGSKA (reference sequence). CDR3 sequence: CSAGTSGTNTQYF. CDR3 nucleotides: TGCAGTGCTGGGACTAGCGGCACAAATACGCAGTATTTT.

This clonotype was seen a few times. This rearrangement joins TRBV10-3 to TRBJ1-2; no reliable D call. V was trimmed by 7 bases and J by 0 bases, leaving 15 bases between them. Germline CDR1 and CDR2: ENHRY and SYGVKD. This CDR3 is 15 amino acids long. The CDR3 loop reads CAINPVGTPNYGYTF. The CDR3 bases are TGTGCCATCAATCCCGTGGGTACCCCTAACTATGGCTACACCTTC.

For this clonotype: A much larger clone lies a single base off, so this may be a read error. V and J are TRBV29-1 and TRBJ2-7, with a tentative D call TRBD1 (6 bases). CDR1 is SQVTM, CDR2 ANQGSEA, per germline. The length of the CDR3 is 13 residues. CDR3 protein: CSVVDSADYERYF. In DNA, the CDR3 is TGCAGCGTAGTGGACAGCGCCGACTACGAGCGGTACTTC.

The rearrangement uses TRBV6-1 and TRBJ1-1; D call uncertain. The CDR3 sequence is 12 residues long. Germline V lookup: CDR1 MNHNS, CDR2 SASEGT. Trimming removed 1 base at V and 9 bases at J, with 9 bases between. The CDR3 bases are TGTGCCAGCAGTGAAGTCACTACTAAAGCTTTCTTT. As protein: CASSEVTTKAFF.

This clonotype appeared a few times. The V and J genes are TRBV2 and TRBJ1-4; D not certain. V shed 6 bases and J shed 6 bases, with 14 bases lying between them. The CDR3 is 14 residues long. CDR1 and CDR2 from the germline V gene are SNHLY and FYNNEI. The CDR3 region is CASREWGVDEKLFF. CDR3 coding DNA: TGTGCCAGCAGGGAGTGGGGAGTAGATGAAAAACTGTTTTTT.

The V call is TRBV7-6, the J call TRBJ1-1; D is undetermined. V dropped 4 bases and J dropped 4 bases, with 16 bases sitting between them. This CDR3 is built from 15 residues. Per germline, CDR1 SGHVS and CDR2 FNYEAQ. The CDR3 sequence: CASSSGSLGSTEAFF. CDR3 DNA sequence: TGTGCCAGCAGCTCTGGGAGTTTGGGGAGCACTGAAGCTTTCTTT.